Each of the 10 T cell receptor beta chains below was sequenced from the same sample in a study of T cell responses to AZD1222 COVID-19 vaccine. TCRdb's copy holds only in-frame clones and misses some; the assay was immunoSEQ multiplex PCR. This table holds roughly 130,000 clones, 75% to 90% found once. Sequencing used peripheral blood, obtained on day 0 of AZD1222 vaccination. The source of these receptors is an adult in good health.

The CDR3 spells CASNRAGLNTEAFF. The CDR3 nucleotides are TGTGCCAGCAATAGGGCAGGTTTGAACACTGAAGCTTTCTTT. The gene calls are TRBV9 and TRBJ1-1, with D uncertain. CDR1 SGDLS and CDR2 YYNGEE come from the germline V gene. V gave up 6 bases and J gave up 0 bases, with 12 bases separating them. This CDR3 contains 14 residues.

The chain is built from TRBV18 and TRBJ1-1; 8 bases align to TRBD1. Germline CDR1 KGHSH, CDR2 LQKENI. The CDR3 is made up of 15 amino acids. With 2 bases clipped from V and 6 bases from J, the junction kept 8 bases outside the gene matches. CDR3 DNA sequence: TGTGCCAGCTCACCAGCTCAGGGGGCGCGCCCTGAAGCTTTCTTT. Translation gives CASSPAQGARPEAFF.

The DNA for the CDR3 is TGTGCCAGTACCCCGACAGGGGGCGCGTCCGAGCAGTACTTC. Translating gives CASTPTGGASEQYF. The chain uses TRBV19 and TRBJ2-7; 10 bases align to TRBD1. After removal of 7 bases from V and 6 bases from J, the junction contained 9 bases not matched to a gene. This CDR3 has 14 residues. CDR1 and CDR2 (germline): LNHDA, SQIVND (reference sequence).

The chain recombines TRBV6-1 with TRBJ2-7; no definite D call. Germline values: CDR1 MNHNS, CDR2 SASEGT. This CDR3 comprises 11 residues. Trimming stripped 0 bases from V and 5 bases from J, with 2 bases between. The CDR3 coding sequence is TGTGCCAGCAGTGAAGCGCACGAGCAGTACTTC. It encodes CASSEAHEQYF.

This chain connects TRBV19 to TRBJ2-2; no clear D gene. CDR1 LNHDA and CDR2 SQIVND come from the germline V gene (reference sequence). The CDR3 spans 12 residues. The V and J ends lost 8 bases and 7 bases respectively, with 11 bases between them. The CDR3 sequence: CASFSSVGELFF. The CDR3 DNA follows: TGTGCCAGTTTTTCTAGTGTCGGGGAGCTGTTTTTT.

The chain recombines TRBV6-5 with TRBJ1-1; 10 bases map to TRBD1. Germline V gene lookup returns CDR1 MNHEY and CDR2 SVGAGI. The CDR3 is 13 residues long. CDR3 nucleotides: TGTGTCTCATCCGGGACAGGGGTCACTGAAGCTTTCTTT. Translation gives CVSSGTGVTEAFF.

CDR3 nucleotide sequence: TGCGCCAGCAGGGAACAGGGTACCTACAATGAGCAGTTCTTC. This gives the protein CASREQGTYNEQFF. The chain employs TRBV5-1 and TRBJ2-1, with a weak D call TRBD1 (6 bases). Trimming cost V 5 bases and J 2 bases, with 11 bases left between them. The CDR3 is 14 residues long. Germline CDR1 reads SGHRS; CDR2 reads YFSETQ.

This clone was seen once. The chain links TRBV12-3 or TRBV12-4 to TRBJ2-7; D is undetermined. V lost 2 bases and J lost 6, with 5 bases in between. This CDR3 spans 11 amino acids. The CDR3 here is CASSLKSEQYF. CDR3 DNA sequence: TGTGCCAGCAGTTTAAAGAGCGAGCAGTACTTC.

The chain recombines TRBV6-5 with TRBJ2-4; TRBD2 is a possible D gene (5 bases). The CDR3 sequence is 12 residues long. Germline lookup yields CDR1 MNHEY and CDR2 SVGAGI. Trimming stripped 8 bases from V and 6 bases from J, with 11 bases between. CDR3 bases: TGTGCCAGCCCTTCGACTACAAACATTCAGTACTTC. This encodes CASPSTTNIQYF.

J is TRBJ1-1 and V is TRBV6-6; D is possibly TRBD1 (5 bases). The germline CDR1 and CDR2 sequences are MNHNY and SVGAGI (reference sequence). The CDR3 runs 13 residues. V was cut by 8 bases and J by 5 bases, with 15 bases left in between. The CDR3 DNA sequence: TGTGCCAGCCGGGGGGAAAAAGGAACTGAAGCTTTCTTT. The encoded protein is CASRGEKGTEAFF.